A selection of T cell receptor beta chains follows, all from one sample in a study of blood T cell repertoires in COVID-19. The assay was immunoSEQ multiplex PCR, and TCRdb's table has in-frame clones only and misses some. The profile shows around 70,000 clones, roughly 80% of them singletons. Sequenced: peripheral blood. The source is a man aged 50-60 years with COVID-19, enrolled during active disease. CDR3s include the opening cysteine and the closing phenylalanine or tryptophan.

j_call v_call cdr3_aa
TRBJ1-2 TRBV29-1 CSVVLTGVLHGYTF
TRBJ1-4 TRBV28 CASSLTVNNEKLFF
TRBJ2-7 TRBV11-2 CASSFDFSQSYEQYF
TRBJ2-1 TRBV29-1 CSVVLTDNEQFF
TRBJ2-2 TRBV10-3 CAISASGTTGELFF
TRBJ2-2 TRBV12-3/TRBV12-4 CASSPTGIGELFF
TRBJ2-2 TRBV7-2 CASRSDRGTGELFF
TRBJ2-3 TRBV4-3 CASSQDVAGTTDTQYF
TRBJ2-5 TRBV5-1 CASSSLGGQETQYF
TRBJ2-3 TRBV24-1 CAAATSERGDTQYF
TRBJ2-3 TRBV11-2 CASSRRPGQGNRDTQYF
TRBJ1-2 TRBV28 CASSLTGLLGYTF
TRBJ1-6 TRBV30 CAWSGDRGTYNSPLHF
TRBJ2-7 TRBV5-4 CASTSGLAGAYEQYF
TRBJ1-5 TRBV10-3 CAISESRGQPQHF
TRBJ2-7 TRBV2 CASTPQRAGAYEQYF
TRBJ2-7 TRBV9 CASSVGEGSSYEQYF
TRBJ1-5 TRBV19 CASKRDGNQPQHF
TRBJ2-1 TRBV5-1 CASCSQREGPNEQFF
TRBJ2-1 TRBV9 CASSASGTLSYNEQFF
TRBJ1-2 TRBV6-6 CASSPRTGGAGNYGYTF
TRBJ1-2 TRBV5-1 CASSLVVNNGYTF
TRBJ2-5 TRBV18 CASSPLASEETQYF
TRBJ2-1 TRBV19 CASSRGSGNTYNEQFF
TRBJ2-1 TRBV4-3 CASSQEQGPSSNEQFF
TRBJ1-6 TRBV2 CASSPLPGAGNSPLHF
TRBJ1-2 TRBV9 CASSKGQGDGYTF
TRBJ2-7 TRBV21-1 CASSKWAGEEPHEQYF
TRBJ1-4 TRBV4-1 CASSPRTVVATNEKLFF
TRBJ2-7 TRBV5-1 CASSLSRLAGPNSYEQYF
TRBJ2-1 TRBV7-2 CASSLAGVTYNEQFF
TRBJ2-1 TRBV2 CASSDASGSVGNEQFF
TRBJ2-3 TRBV5-4 CASSFGAGGRSGTQYF
TRBJ2-7 TRBV6-5 CASSEDTGGNEQYF
TRBJ2-3 TRBV9 CASSVAPTNPSTDTQYF
TRBJ2-2 TRBV18 CASSPTLAGTTGELFF
TRBJ2-7 TRBV2 CASRAPGTGGEQYF
TRBJ2-4 TRBV7-2 CASSRTPGLAKNIQYF
TRBJ1-3 TRBV9 CASTRSSGNTIYF
TRBJ2-7 TRBV5-4 CASSPSRAGGTYEQYF
TRBJ1-2 TRBV28 CASTPGQLPGYTF